This T cell receptor beta chain was recorded in a study of cytomegalovirus exposure and HLA in healthy donors. Study observations and caveats: Researchers reported in a later analysis that common viral pathogens appeared linked to several top clusters.

V lost 2 bases to trimming and J lost 2 bases, with 13 bases between them. The CDR3 covers 17 residues. Germline CDR1 SGHTA, CDR2 FQGTGA. Details on this clone: Its antigen is still unknown.

The PCR used 60 Vbeta and 13 Jbeta primers. This table comes from immunoSEQ multiplex PCR, and its TCRdb copy is limited to in-frame clones, with some not included. The sample lists some 200,000 clones, about 9% occurring once. This clonotype originated in a woman aged 25 to 39 in good health and CMV-seropositive. Source material: PBMCs. The chain is built from TRBV7-3 and TRBJ2-6; TRBD2 is a possible D gene (6 bases). The CDR3 sequence: CASSLGGGGTGANVLTF. The CDR3 bases are TGTGCCAGCAGCTTAGGGGGTGGAGGGACTGGGGCCAACGTCCTGACTTTC. The full variable domain, its missing parts supplied by reference TRBV7-3 and TRBJ2-6, is GAGVSQTPSNKVTEKGKYVELRCDPISGHTALYWYRQSLGQGPEFLIYFQGTGAADDSGLPNDRFFAVRPEGSVSTLKIQRTERGDSAVYLCASSLGGGGTGANVLTFGAGSRLTVL.